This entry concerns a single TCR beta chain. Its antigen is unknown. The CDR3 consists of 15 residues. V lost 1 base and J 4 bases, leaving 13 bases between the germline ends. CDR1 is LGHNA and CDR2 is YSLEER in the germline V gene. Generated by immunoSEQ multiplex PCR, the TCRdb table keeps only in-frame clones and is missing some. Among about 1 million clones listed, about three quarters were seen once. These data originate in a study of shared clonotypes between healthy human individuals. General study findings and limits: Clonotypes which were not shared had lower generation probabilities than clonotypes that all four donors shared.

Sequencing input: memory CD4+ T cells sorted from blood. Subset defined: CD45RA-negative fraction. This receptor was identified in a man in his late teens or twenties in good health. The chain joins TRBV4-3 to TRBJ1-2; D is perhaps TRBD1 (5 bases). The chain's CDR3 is CASSQGGYGAYGYTF. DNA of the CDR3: TGCGCCAGCAGCCAAGGGGGTTATGGGGCCTATGGCTACACCTTC.